These 18 T cell receptor beta chains came from one sample sequenced in a study of T-cell reconstitution after alpha-beta-depleted transplantation in children. Unique molecular identifiers were built into the TCRbeta library. Via MiXCR, TCRdb re-called the PCR reads, giving one row per CDR3 protein. The table lists some 840,000 distinct CDR3 sequences, 16% of them singletons. The sample in question was PBMCs, mostly from graft donor cells, obtained 360 days after TCRalphabeta/CD19-depleted stem cell transplant. The receptors were gathered from a male patient younger than 18 who had a stem cell transplant for acute lymphoblastic leukemia, so the T cells may come from the graft donor.

This clonotype came up a few times. J is TRBJ2-3 and V is TRBV13, with TRBD2 identical over 9 bases. The CDR3 length is 16 residues. V was clipped by 4 bases and J by 4 bases; unmatched bases: 9. Per germline, CDR1 PRHDT and CDR2 FYEKMQ (reference sequence). The CDR3 DNA follows: TGTGCCAGCAGCTCCGAGGGACTAGCTGTCCCAGATACGCAGTATTTT. Its translation is CASSSEGLAVPDTQYF.

This sequence joins TRBV6-5 and TRBJ2-5; D remains ambiguous. The germline V gene encodes CDR1 MNHEY and CDR2 SVGAGI. CDR3 size: 13 residues. V was trimmed by 6 bases and J by 4 bases, leaving 12 bases between them. The CDR3, as DNA: TGTGCCAGCAGCTTAGGATTCCGAGAGACCCAGTACTTC. Protein: CASSLGFRETQYF.

V gene TRBV7-8 combines with J gene TRBJ2-1, with a tentative D call TRBD2 (5 bases). Germline CDR1 SGHVS, CDR2 FQNEAQ. The CDR3 runs to 15 residues. Trimming left V 5 bases short and J 10 bases short, with 21 bases between. The CDR3 here is CASSNGWTSHVEQFF. As DNA, the CDR3 is TGTGCCAGCAGCAACGGATGGACTTCCCATGTCGAGCAGTTCTTC.

The chain joins TRBV4-2 to TRBJ2-5; TRBD2 matches 7 bases. CDR1 and CDR2 (germline): LGHNA, YNFKEQ. CDR3 size: 17 residues. V lost 1 base, J lost 2 bases, and 10 bases stayed unmatched. CDR3 in amino acids: CASSQARPGGPQETQYF. The CDR3 DNA reads as TGTGCCAGCAGCCAAGCAAGGCCGGGAGGCCCGCAAGAGACCCAGTACTTC.

The rearrangement links TRBV12-3 or TRBV12-4 to TRBJ2-3; 10 nucleotides match TRBD2. This CDR3 contains 17 residues. V gave up 4 bases and J gave up 4 bases; unmatched junction bases: 11. The CDR3 nucleotides read TGTGCCAGCAGTTCCCGAGCGGGAGGGTTCATTGCAGATACGCAGTATTTT. This encodes CASSSRAGGFIADTQYF.

This clonotype was observed a handful of times. The chain couples TRBV24-1 to TRBJ2-4; perhaps TRBD2 as D (6 bases). Deletions cut 4 bases from V and 1 base from J, with 10 bases between. Per germline, CDR1 KGHDR and CDR2 SFDVKD. The CDR3 runs to 15 residues. CDR3 DNA: TGTGCCACCAGTGACGGCGGGGCGGCCAAAAACATTCAGTACTTC. This gives the protein CATSDGGAAKNIQYF.

The chain combines TRBV12-3 or TRBV12-4 with TRBJ2-7, with D possibly matching TRBD1 (5 bases). Trimming left V 6 bases short and J 6 bases short, with 18 bases between. There are 14 residues in the CDR3. The CDR3 protein is CASSRPETVSEQYF. DNA of the CDR3: TGTGCCAGCAGCCGCCCCGAGACAGTTAGCGAGCAGTACTTC.

The chain couples TRBV5-1 to TRBJ2-1; 8 nucleotides line up with TRBD2. V gave up 3 bases and J gave up 4 bases; unmatched junction bases: 3. Germline V gene data show CDR1 as SGHRS and CDR2 as YFSETQ. This CDR3 region has 14 residues. The CDR3 here is CASSWTSLYNEQFF. As DNA, the CDR3 is TGCGCCAGCAGCTGGACTAGCCTATACAATGAGCAGTTCTTC. Looking up the rest from reference TRBV5-1 and TRBJ2-1 gives the full variable domain: KAGVTQTPRYLIKTRGQQVTLSCSPISGHRSVSWYQQTPGQGLQFLFEYFSETQRNKGNFPGRFSGRQFSNSRSEMNVSTLELGDSALYLCASSWTSLYNEQFFGPGTRLTVL.

This clonotype came up a few times. The rearrangement uses TRBV29-1 and TRBJ2-2, with 10 nucleotides matching TRBD2. Trimming took 4 bases from V and 6 from J; bases not matched to a gene: 8. Germline assignment: CDR1 SQVTM and CDR2 ANQGSEA. The CDR3 loop spans 15 amino acids. The CDR3 sequence is CSVVIGLAGAGELFF. CDR3 in DNA: TGCAGCGTTGTAATAGGCCTAGCGGGAGCCGGGGAGCTGTTTTTT.

V and J are TRBV6-1 and TRBJ1-2; 7 nucleotides agree with TRBD1. V trimming: 5 bases; J trimming: 8 bases; junction bases outside the gene matches: 5. This CDR3 region has 12 residues. The germline CDR1 and CDR2 sequences are MNHNS and SASEGT. CDR3 protein: CASSQDRDGYTF. The DNA of the CDR3 is TGTGCCAGCAGTCAAGACAGGGACGGCTACACCTTC.

The sample holds a few counts of this clonotype. As DNA, the CDR3 is TGCAGCCGCACAGAGGGGACCACAGATACGCAGTATTTT. It encodes CSRTEGTTDTQYF. This rearrangement joins TRBV29-1 to TRBJ2-3; D assignment may be TRBD1 or TRBD2 (5 bases each). Germline V lookup: CDR1 SQVTM, CDR2 ANQGSEA. With 8 bases removed from V and 2 bases from J, the gap between germline ends came to 14 bases. The CDR3 has 13 amino acids.

This clonotype has just a few counts. This chain links TRBV12-3 or TRBV12-4 with TRBJ1-1; TRBD1 is a possible D gene (6 bases). This CDR3 is 13 amino acids long. Between the trimmed V and J ends, which lost 7 bases and 1 base, there was a span of 10 bases. The CDR3 sequence: CASTQGWNTEAFF. CDR3 sequence (DNA): TGTGCCAGCACCCAGGGGTGGAACACTGAAGCTTTCTTT.

The chain couples TRBV7-3 to TRBJ2-1, with a possible D match to TRBD1 (5 bases). This CDR3 region has 13 residues. Germline V gene lookup returns CDR1 SGHTA and CDR2 FQGTGA. The ends were cut back, 9 bases at V and 2 bases at J, with 11 bases in the middle. CDR3 DNA: TGTGCCAGTACGGTGGGGCCCTACAATGAGCAGTTCTTC. It specifies CASTVGPYNEQFF.

This clonotype was seen repeatedly, ten times or more. V and J are TRBV24-1 and TRBJ2-3; unclear D gene. The CDR3 has 11 residues. The germline V gene has CDR1 KGHDR and CDR2 SFDVKD. Trimming pared 5 bases from V and 6 bases from J, leaving 5 bases between. CDR3 amino acids: CATSVSDTQYF. CDR3 coding DNA: TGTGCCACCAGTGTATCTGATACGCAGTATTTT.

The chain joins TRBV5-1 to TRBJ2-1; D is unresolved. Germline values: CDR1 SGHRS, CDR2 YFSETQ. This CDR3 is built from 12 residues. Trimming removed 0 bases from V and 12 bases from J, with 10 bases in between. CDR3 residues: CASSLVAEGQFF. In DNA, the CDR3 is TGCGCCAGCAGCTTGGTGGCGGAAGGGCAGTTCTTC.

The chain is built from TRBV29-1 and TRBJ1-5; D not resolved. This CDR3 is built from 15 residues. Germline V gene data show CDR1 as SQVTM and CDR2 as ANQGSEA. Trimming stripped 1 base from V and 0 bases from J, with 10 bases between. The CDR3 loop reads CSVEGGVGSNQPQHF. CDR3 DNA sequence: TGCAGCGTTGAAGGGGGTGTGGGTAGCAATCAGCCCCAGCATTTT.

J is TRBJ2-5 and V is TRBV9, with D possibly being TRBD1 (5 bases). CDR1 is SGDLS, CDR2 YYNGEE, per germline. Trimming stripped 4 bases from V and 6 bases from J, with 16 bases between. The CDR3 spans 14 residues. The DNA of the CDR3 is TGTGCCAGCAGCAAACAGGAAGGCCAGCAGACCCAGTACTTC. Encoded protein: CASSKQEGQQTQYF.

Turning to this clonotype: This CDR3 fails to terminate in the conserved phenylalanine or tryptophan, so it likely reflects a read error. V is TRBV4-1 and J is TRBJ1-1; tentatively, D is TRBD1 (6 bases). The CDR3 is 15 amino acids. V was clipped by 4 bases and J by 0 bases, with 12 bases between them. CDR1 and CDR2 (germline): MGHRA, YSYEKL. The CDR3 protein is CASSLAGALNTEAFS. Here the CDR3 DNA reads TGCGCCAGCAGCCTGGCAGGGGCCTTGAACACTGAAGCTTTCTCT.